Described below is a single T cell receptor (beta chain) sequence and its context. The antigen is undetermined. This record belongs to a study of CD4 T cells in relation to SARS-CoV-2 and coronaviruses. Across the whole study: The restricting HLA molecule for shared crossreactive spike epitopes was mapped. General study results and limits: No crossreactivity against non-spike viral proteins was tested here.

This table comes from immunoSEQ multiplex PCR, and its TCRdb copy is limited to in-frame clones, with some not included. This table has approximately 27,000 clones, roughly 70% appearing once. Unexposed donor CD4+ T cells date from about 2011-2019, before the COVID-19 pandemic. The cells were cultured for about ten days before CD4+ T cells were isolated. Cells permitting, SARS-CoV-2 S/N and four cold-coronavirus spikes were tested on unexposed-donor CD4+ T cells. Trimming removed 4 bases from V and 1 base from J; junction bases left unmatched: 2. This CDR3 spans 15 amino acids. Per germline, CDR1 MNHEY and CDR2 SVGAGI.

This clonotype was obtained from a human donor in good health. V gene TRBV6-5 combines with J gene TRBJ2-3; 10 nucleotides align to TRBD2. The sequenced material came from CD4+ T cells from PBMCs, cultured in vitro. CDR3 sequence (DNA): TGTGCCAGCAGTTCCCTAGCGGGGGGCACAGATACGCAGTATTTT. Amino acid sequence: CASSSLAGGTDTQYF.